Reported below is one T cell receptor beta chain. The data derive from a study of blood T cell repertoires in COVID-19. In the study overall: T cells, B-cell-depleted T cells, or PBMCs provided the cDNA or gDNA that served as material.

This table comes from immunoSEQ multiplex PCR, and its TCRdb copy is limited to in-frame clones, with some not included. The repertoire includes 150,000 to 200,000 clones, over 80% of them detected once, and roughly 0.91% sits in the top ten. The V and J ends lost 2 bases and 5 bases, in that order; junction bases with no gene match: 8. The CDR3 runs 16 residues. Germline-derived CDR1 and CDR2 are MNHEY and SVGEGT. The sequence came from a man aged 55 to 70 with COVID-19, enrolled during active disease. V usage is TRBV6-2 or TRBV6-3 and J usage is TRBJ1-2; 10 bases line up with TRBD1. Sequenced input: peripheral blood. CDR3 sequence (DNA): TGTGCCAGCAGTTACGGACAGGGGGAAGTTGCTTATGGCTACACCTTC. It specifies CASSYGQGEVAYGYTF.